This T cell receptor beta chain is drawn from a study of blood T cell repertoires in COVID-19. Study overall: Nucleic acid was either cDNA or gDNA, and it came from T cells, B-cell-depleted T cells, or PBMCs.

The CDR3 loop spans 15 amino acids. Germline assignment: CDR1 MNHEY and CDR2 SVGEGT. Between the trimmed V and J ends, which lost 2 bases and 1 base, there was a span of 11 bases. Original methodology: Counts of nucleated cells, estimated from reference gene primer amplification, were obtained. The repertoire was sequenced with immunoSEQ multiplex PCR; TCRdb's copy has only in-frame clones and lacks some. V and J calls and clone size are those listed in that table; D and trimming were worked out from the DNA. The table shows about 400,000 clones, with roughly 90% occurring only once. The sequence came from a man aged 35 to 55 with acute or convalescent COVID-19. The sample taken for sequencing was peripheral blood. This chain uses TRBV6-2 or TRBV6-3 with TRBJ1-1, with a possible D match to TRBD1 (5 bases). The CDR3 nucleotides read TGTGCCAGCAGTTACGGGTGGGGCCAGAACACTGAAGCTTTCTTT. Amino acids: CASSYGWGQNTEAFF.